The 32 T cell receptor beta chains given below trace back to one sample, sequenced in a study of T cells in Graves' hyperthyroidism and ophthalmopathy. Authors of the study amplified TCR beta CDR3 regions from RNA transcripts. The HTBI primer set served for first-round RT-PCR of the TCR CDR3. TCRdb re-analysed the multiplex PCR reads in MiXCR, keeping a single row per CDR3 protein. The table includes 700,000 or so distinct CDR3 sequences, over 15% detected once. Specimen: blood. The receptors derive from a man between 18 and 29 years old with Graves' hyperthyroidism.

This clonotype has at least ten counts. The CDR3 spells CASKEGNQPQHF. In DNA form, the CDR3 reads TGTGCCAGCAAAGAGGGTAATCAGCCCCAGCATTTT. The rearrangement uses TRBV28 and TRBJ1-5; D is uncertain. CDR3 length: 12 residues. Deletions cut 7 bases from V and 4 bases from J, with 8 bases between. CDR1 MDHEN and CDR2 SYDVKM come from the germline V gene.

This CDR3 is CASSLGDRTRETQYF. The CDR3 bases are TGTGCCAGCAGCTTAGGGGACCGGACACGGGAGACCCAGTACTTC. The rearrangement links TRBV7-9 to TRBJ2-5; D may be TRBD1 or TRBD2 (5 bases each). CDR1 is SEHNR, CDR2 FQNEAQ, per germline (reference sequence). The CDR3 has 15 residues. Trimming left V 1 base short and J 5 bases short, with 14 bases between.

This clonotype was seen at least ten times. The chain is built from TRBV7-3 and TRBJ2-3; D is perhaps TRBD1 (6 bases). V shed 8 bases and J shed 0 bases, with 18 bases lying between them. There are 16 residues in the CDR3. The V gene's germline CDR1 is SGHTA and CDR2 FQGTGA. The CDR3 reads CASGLGASRSTDTQYF. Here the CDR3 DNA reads TGTGCCAGCGGGCTGGGGGCTAGCCGGAGCACAGATACGCAGTATTTT.

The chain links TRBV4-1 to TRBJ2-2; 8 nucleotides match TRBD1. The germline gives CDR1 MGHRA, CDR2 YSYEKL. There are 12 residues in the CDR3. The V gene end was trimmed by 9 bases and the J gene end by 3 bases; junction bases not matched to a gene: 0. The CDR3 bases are TGCGCCAGGACAGGGGACACCGGGGAGCTGTTTTTT. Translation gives CARTGDTGELFF.

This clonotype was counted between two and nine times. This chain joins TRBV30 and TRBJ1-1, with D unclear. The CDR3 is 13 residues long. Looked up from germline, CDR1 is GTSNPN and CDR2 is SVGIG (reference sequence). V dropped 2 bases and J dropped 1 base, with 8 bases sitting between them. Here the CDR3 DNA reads TGTGCCTGGAGTCCCACAGCGAACACTGAAGCTTTCTTT. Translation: CAWSPTANTEAFF.

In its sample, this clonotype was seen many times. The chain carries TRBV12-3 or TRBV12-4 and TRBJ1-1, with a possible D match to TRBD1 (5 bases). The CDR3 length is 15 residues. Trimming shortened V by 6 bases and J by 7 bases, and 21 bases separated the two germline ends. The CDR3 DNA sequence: TGTGCCAGCAGCTGGGGGAAAACGGCCGACATTGAAGCTTTCTTT. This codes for CASSWGKTADIEAFF.

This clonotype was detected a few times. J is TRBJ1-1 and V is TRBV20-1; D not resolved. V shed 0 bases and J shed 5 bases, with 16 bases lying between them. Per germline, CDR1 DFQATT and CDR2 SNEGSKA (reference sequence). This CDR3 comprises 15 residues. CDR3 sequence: CSAREAHLKMTEAFF. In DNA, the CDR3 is TGCAGTGCTAGAGAGGCGCACCTCAAGATGACTGAAGCTTTCTTT.

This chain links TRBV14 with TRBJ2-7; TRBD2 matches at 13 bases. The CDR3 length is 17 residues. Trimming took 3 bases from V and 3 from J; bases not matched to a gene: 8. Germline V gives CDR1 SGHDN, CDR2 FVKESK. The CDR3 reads CASSQTSGRYGGYEQYF. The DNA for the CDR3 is TGTGCCAGCAGCCAGACTAGCGGGAGGTACGGTGGCTACGAGCAGTACTTC.

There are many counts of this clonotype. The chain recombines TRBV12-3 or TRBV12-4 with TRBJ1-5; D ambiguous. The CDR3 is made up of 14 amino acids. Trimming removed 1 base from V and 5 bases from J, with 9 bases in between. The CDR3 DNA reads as TGTGCCAGCAGTTTAGGGCGGATCCATCAGCCCCAGCATTTT. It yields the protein CASSLGRIHQPQHF.

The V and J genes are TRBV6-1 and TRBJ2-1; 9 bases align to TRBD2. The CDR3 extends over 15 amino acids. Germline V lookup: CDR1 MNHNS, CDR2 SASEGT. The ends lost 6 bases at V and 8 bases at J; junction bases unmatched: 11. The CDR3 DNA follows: TGTGCCAGCAGCCCCTGGGGTAGCGGGAGTTATGAGCAGTTCTTC. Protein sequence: CASSPWGSGSYEQFF.

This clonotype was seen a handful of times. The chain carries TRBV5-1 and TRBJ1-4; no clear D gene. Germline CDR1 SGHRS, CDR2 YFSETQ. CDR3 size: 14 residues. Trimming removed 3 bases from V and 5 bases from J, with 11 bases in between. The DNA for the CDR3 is TGCGCCAGCAGCTGGTCGACGGGGAATGAAAAACTGTTTTTT. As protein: CASSWSTGNEKLFF.

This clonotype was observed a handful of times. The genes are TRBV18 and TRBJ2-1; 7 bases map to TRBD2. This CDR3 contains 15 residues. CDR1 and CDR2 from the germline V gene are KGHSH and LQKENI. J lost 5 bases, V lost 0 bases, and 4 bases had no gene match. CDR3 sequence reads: CASSPPSGIDNEQFF. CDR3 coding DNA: TGTGCCAGCTCACCACCGAGCGGGATAGACAATGAGCAGTTCTTC.

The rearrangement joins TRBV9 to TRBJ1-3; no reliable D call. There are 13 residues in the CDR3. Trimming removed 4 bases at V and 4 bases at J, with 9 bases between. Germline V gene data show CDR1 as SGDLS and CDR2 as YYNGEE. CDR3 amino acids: CASSPVLGNTIYF. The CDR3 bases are TGTGCCAGCAGCCCGGTGCTCGGAAACACCATATATTTT.

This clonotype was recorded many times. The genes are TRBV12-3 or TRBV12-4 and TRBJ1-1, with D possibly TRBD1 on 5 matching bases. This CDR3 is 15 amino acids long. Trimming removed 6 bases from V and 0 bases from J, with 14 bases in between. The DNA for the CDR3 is TGTGCCAGCAGACCCTGGGGCCAGATGAACACTGAAGCTTTCTTT. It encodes CASRPWGQMNTEAFF.

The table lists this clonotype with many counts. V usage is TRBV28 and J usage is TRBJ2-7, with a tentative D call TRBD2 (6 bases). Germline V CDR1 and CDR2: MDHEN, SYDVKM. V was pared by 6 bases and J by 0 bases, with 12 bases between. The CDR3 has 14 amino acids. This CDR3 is CASSGRLDSYEQYF. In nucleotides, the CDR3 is TGTGCCAGCAGCGGGAGACTAGACTCCTACGAGCAGTACTTC.

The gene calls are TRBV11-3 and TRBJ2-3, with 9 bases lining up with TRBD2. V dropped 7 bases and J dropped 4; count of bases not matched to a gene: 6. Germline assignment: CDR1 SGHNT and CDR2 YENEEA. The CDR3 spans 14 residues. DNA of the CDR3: TGTGCCAGCAAGTTTGCGGGAGGGTCAGATACGCAGTATTTT. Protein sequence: CASKFAGGSDTQYF.

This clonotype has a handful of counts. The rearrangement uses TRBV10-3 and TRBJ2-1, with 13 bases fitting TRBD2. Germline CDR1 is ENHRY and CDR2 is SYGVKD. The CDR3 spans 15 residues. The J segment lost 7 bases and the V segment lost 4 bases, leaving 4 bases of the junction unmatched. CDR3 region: CAISGTSGRGNEQFF. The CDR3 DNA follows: TGTGCCATCAGTGGGACTAGCGGGAGAGGGAATGAGCAGTTCTTC.

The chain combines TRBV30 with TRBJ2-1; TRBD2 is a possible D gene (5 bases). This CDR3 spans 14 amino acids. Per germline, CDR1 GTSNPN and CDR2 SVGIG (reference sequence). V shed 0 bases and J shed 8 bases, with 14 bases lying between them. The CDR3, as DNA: TGTGCCTGGAGTGTCCTAGCAAGGGAATATGAGCAGTTCTTC. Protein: CAWSVLAREYEQFF.

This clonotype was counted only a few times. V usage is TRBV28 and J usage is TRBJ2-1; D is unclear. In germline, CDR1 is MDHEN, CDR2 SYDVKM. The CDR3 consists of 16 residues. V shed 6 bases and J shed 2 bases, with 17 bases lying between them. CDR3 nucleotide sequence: TGTGCCAGCAGATCCCTCTCCAGAAACCCCTACAATGAGCAGTTCTTC. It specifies CASRSLSRNPYNEQFF.

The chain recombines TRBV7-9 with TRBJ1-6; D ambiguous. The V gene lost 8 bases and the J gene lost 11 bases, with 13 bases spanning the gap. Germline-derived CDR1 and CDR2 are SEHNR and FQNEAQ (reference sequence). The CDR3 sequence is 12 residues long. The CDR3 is CASSVGTAPLHF. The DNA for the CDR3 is TGTGCCAGCTCCGTCGGTACGGCACCCCTCCACTTT.

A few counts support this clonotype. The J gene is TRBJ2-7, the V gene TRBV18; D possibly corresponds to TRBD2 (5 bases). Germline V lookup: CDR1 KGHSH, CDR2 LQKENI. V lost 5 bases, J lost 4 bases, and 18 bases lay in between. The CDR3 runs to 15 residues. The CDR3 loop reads CASSFSGTMKYEQYF. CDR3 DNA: TGTGCCAGCTCATTTTCGGGAACAATGAAGTACGAGCAGTACTTC.

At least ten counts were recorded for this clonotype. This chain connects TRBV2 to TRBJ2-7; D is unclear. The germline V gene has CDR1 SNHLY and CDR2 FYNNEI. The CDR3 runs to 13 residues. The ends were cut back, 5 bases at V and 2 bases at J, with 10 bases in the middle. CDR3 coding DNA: TGTGCCAGCAGTCCTTGGCAGACCTACGAGCAGTACTTC. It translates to CASSPWQTYEQYF. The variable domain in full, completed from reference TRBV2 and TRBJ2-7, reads EPEVTQTPSHQVTQMGQEVILRCVPISNHLYFYWYRQILGQKVEFLVSFYNNEISEKSEIFDDQFSVERPDGSNFTLKIRSTKLEDSAMYFCASSPWQTYEQYFGPGTRLTVT.

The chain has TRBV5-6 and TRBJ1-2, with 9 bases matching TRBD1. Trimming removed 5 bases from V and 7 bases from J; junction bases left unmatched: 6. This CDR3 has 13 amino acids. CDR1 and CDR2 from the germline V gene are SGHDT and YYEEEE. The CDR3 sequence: CASRGTGIGGYTF. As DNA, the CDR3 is TGTGCCAGCAGGGGGACAGGGATCGGTGGCTACACCTTC.

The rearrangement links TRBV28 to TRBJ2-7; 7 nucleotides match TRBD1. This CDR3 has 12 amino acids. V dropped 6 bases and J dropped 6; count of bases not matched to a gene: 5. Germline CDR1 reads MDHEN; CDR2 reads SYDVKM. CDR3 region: CASSHNRGEQYF. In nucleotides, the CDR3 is TGTGCCAGCAGCCATAACAGGGGCGAGCAGTACTTC.

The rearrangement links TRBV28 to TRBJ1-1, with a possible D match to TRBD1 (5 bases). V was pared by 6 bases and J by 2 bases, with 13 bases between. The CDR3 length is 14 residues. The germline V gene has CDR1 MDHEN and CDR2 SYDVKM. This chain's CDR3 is CASRSGRLNTEAFF. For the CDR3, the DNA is TGTGCCAGCAGATCGGGACGGCTTAACACTGAAGCTTTCTTT.

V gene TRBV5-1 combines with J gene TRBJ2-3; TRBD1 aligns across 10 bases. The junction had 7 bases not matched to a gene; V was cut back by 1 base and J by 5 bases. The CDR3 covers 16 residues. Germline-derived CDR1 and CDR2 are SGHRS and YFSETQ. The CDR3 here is CASSLPVTGGEDTQYF. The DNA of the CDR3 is TGCGCCAGCAGCTTGCCCGTGACAGGGGGCGAAGATACGCAGTATTTT.

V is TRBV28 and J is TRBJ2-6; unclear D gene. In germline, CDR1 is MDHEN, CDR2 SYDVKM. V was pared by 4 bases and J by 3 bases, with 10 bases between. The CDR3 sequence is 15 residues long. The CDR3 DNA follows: TGTGCCAGCAGTTCAGACGGCAGTGGGGCCAACGTCCTGACTTTC. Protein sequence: CASSSDGSGANVLTF.

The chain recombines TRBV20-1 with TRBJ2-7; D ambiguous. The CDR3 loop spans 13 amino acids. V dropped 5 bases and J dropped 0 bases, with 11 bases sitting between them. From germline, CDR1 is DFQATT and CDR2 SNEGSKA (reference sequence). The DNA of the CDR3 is TGCAGTGCTTCAGCGAGGAGCTCCTACGAGCAGTACTTC. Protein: CSASARSSYEQYF.

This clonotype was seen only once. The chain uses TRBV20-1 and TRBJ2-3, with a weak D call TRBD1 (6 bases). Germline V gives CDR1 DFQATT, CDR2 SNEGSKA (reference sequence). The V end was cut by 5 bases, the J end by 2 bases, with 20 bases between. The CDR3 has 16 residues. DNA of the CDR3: TGCAGTGCTCCAAAGGATCACAGGGCCCTCACAGATACGCAGTATTTT. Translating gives CSAPKDHRALTDTQYF.

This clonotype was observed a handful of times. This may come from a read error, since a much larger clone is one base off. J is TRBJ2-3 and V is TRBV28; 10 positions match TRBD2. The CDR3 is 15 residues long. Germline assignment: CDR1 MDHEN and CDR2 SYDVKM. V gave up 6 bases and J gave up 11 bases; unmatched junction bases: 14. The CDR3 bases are TGTGCCAGCAGCCCGGGGGGACTAGCGCAAGACATGCAGTATTTT. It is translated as CASSPGGLAQDMQYF.

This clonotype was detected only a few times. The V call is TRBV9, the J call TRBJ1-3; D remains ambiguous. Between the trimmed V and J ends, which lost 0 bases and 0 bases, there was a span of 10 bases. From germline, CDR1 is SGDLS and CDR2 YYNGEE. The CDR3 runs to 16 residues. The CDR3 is CASSVGAANSGNTIYF. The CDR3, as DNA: TGTGCCAGCAGCGTAGGGGCGGCGAACTCTGGAAACACCATATATTTT.

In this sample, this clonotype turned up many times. Here the CDR3 reads CASSSRLPRLAGGSYEQYF. The DNA of the CDR3 is TGTGCCAGCAGTTCCCGGTTACCGAGACTAGCGGGAGGGTCCTACGAGCAGTACTTC. The chain has TRBV12-3 or TRBV12-4 and TRBJ2-7, with TRBD2 matching 14 bases. V lost 4 bases, J lost 1 base, and 12 bases stayed unmatched. The CDR3 loop spans 19 amino acids.